These 23 T cell receptor beta chains share one sample of origin, sequenced in a study of T cells after yellow fever vaccination. TCRdb redid the calling of the 5' RACE reads with MiXCR, one entry per CDR3 protein. The sample holds approximately 510,000 distinct CDR3 sequences, 20% to 25% seen once. Material: PBMCs, obtained less than 25 days after the first yellow fever vaccination. Every receptor here comes from a man younger than 35 who received the YFV17D yellow fever vaccine.

This clonotype was recorded only once. The genes are TRBV6-1 and TRBJ2-1; TRBD2 aligns across 8 bases. The V segment lost 8 bases and the J segment 7 bases; nucleotides outside the gene matches: 16. Per the germline V gene, CDR1 is MNHNS and CDR2 is SASEGT. The CDR3 is made up of 16 amino acids. The CDR3 loop is CASVATGYSGGNEQFF. The CDR3 region has the DNA TGTGCCAGCGTCGCCACGGGGTACAGCGGGGGTAATGAGCAGTTCTTC.

The gene calls are TRBV6-1 and TRBJ1-1; D possibly corresponds to TRBD1 (5 bases). This CDR3 comprises 15 residues. CDR1 MNHNS and CDR2 SASEGT come from the germline V gene. Trimming left V 5 bases short and J 5 bases short, with 18 bases between. This CDR3 reads CASSTWGNRGTEAFF. CDR3 in DNA: TGTGCCAGCAGTACCTGGGGGAACCGAGGGACTGAAGCTTTCTTT.

This clonotype was seen repeatedly, ten times or more. The chain links TRBV5-1 to TRBJ1-1, with TRBD1 identical over 8 bases. Germline V gene lookup returns CDR1 SGHRS and CDR2 YFSETQ. Unmatched junction bases numbered 3, after V lost 4 bases and J lost 1 base. The CDR3 spans 14 residues. Here the CDR3 reads CASSTGQENTEAFF. The CDR3 bases are TGCGCCAGCAGCACGGGACAGGAGAACACTGAAGCTTTCTTT.

This clonotype was seen a handful of times. The chain combines TRBV6-8 with TRBJ2-7; possibly TRBD2 for D (5 bases). The germline CDR1 and CDR2 sequences are MNHGY and SAAAGT. The CDR3 length is 12 residues. CDR3: CATGERVAEQYV. DNA of the CDR3: TGTGCAACCGGGGAGAGGGTCGCCGAGCAGTACGTC.

The chain links TRBV7-2 to TRBJ2-7; possibly TRBD1 or TRBD2 for D (5 bases each). V lost 4 bases to trimming and J lost 0 bases, with 10 bases between them. In germline, CDR1 is SGHTA, CDR2 FQGNSA. The CDR3 contains 14 residues. CDR3 sequence: CASSSGRSSYEQYF. DNA for the CDR3: TGTGCCAGCAGCTCGGGGCGTAGCTCCTACGAGCAGTACTTC. Full variable domain (missing parts from reference TRBV7-2 and TRBJ2-7): GAGVSQSPSNKVTEKGKDVELRCDPISGHTALYWYRQSLGQGLEFLIYFQGNSAPDKSGLPSDRFSAERTGGSVSTLTIQRTQQEDSAVYLCASSSGRSSYEQYFGPGTRLTVT.

This clonotype was seen at least ten times. The chain uses TRBV5-1 and TRBJ2-2; 12 nucleotides line up with TRBD1. This CDR3 region has 15 residues. Germline-derived CDR1 and CDR2 are SGHRS and YFSETQ. V trimming: 9 bases; J trimming: 4 bases; junction bases outside the gene matches: 7. This CDR3 reads CATTGTGGITGELFF. In nucleotides, the CDR3 is TGCGCCACCACGGGGACAGGGGGCATCACCGGGGAGCTGTTTTTT.

This clonotype was seen more than once but under ten times. The chain employs TRBV30 and TRBJ1-1, with D perhaps TRBD1 (6 bases). Germline assignment: CDR1 GTSNPN and CDR2 SVGIG (reference sequence). Trimming removed 4 bases from V and 4 bases from J, with 10 bases in between. The CDR3 consists of 12 residues. The CDR3 nucleotides are TGTGCCTGGACAGGGGCGGGCACTGAAGCTTTCTTT. Translated: CAWTGAGTEAFF.

V usage is TRBV7-2 and J usage is TRBJ2-3; TRBD2 matches at 8 bases. CDR1 SGHTA and CDR2 FQGNSA come from the germline V gene. Unmatched junction bases numbered 2, after V lost 3 bases and J lost 0 bases. This CDR3 region has 15 residues. The CDR3 DNA reads as TGTGCCAGCAGCTTTCTAGCGGGTAGCACAGATACGCAGTATTTT. Protein: CASSFLAGSTDTQYF.

The chain uses TRBV9 and TRBJ2-1; no definite D call. V shed 4 bases and J shed 12 bases, with 14 bases lying between them. The germline CDR1 and CDR2 sequences are SGDLS and YYNGEE. The CDR3 consists of 12 residues. The CDR3 nucleotides read TGTGCCAGCAGCCCCAGCCAGCTGGGGCAGTTCTTC. It codes for CASSPSQLGQFF.

This clonotype was counted only a few times. The chain is built from TRBV27 and TRBJ2-2; no clear D. Trimming took 7 bases from V and 2 from J, leaving 5 bases between them. This CDR3 is 12 amino acids long. The germline V gene has CDR1 MNHEY and CDR2 SMNVEV (reference sequence). The chain's CDR3 is CASMANTGELFF. The CDR3, as DNA: TGTGCCAGCATGGCTAACACCGGGGAGCTGTTTTTT.

This chain links TRBV24-1 with TRBJ1-1; weak D call: TRBD1 (5 bases). The germline V gene encodes CDR1 KGHDR and CDR2 SFDVKD. CDR3 length: 15 residues. The germline V and J ends were trimmed by 2 bases and 3 bases, with 12 bases remaining between them. CDR3 nucleotide sequence: TGTGCCACCAGTGATTCACGCCGGGGGGACACTGAAGCTTTCTTT. As protein: CATSDSRRGDTEAFF.

V and J are TRBV14 and TRBJ1-2; the match to TRBD1 covers 8 bases. The V gene's germline CDR1 is SGHDN and CDR2 FVKESK. V lost 4 bases to trimming and J lost 6 bases; unmatched junction nucleotides: 4. CDR3 size: 13 residues. The CDR3 loop reads CASSPRTGHGYTF. The CDR3 DNA reads TGTGCCAGCAGCCCGAGGACAGGGCATGGCTACACCTTC. Together with reference TRBV14 and TRBJ1-2, the CDR3 gives the full variable domain: EAGVTQFPSHSVIEKGQTVTLRCDPISGHDNLYWYRRVMGKEIKFLLHFVKESKQDESGMPNNRFLAERTGGTYSTLKVQPAELEDSGVYFCASSPRTGHGYTFGSGTRLTVV.

The rearrangement joins TRBV7-2 to TRBJ2-3; TRBD1 is a possible D gene (6 bases). This CDR3 has 16 amino acids. V shed 1 base and J shed 0 bases, with 11 bases lying between them. Germline CDR1 and CDR2: SGHTA and FQGNSA. Here the CDR3 reads CASSLEGVTSTDTQYF. CDR3 DNA sequence: TGTGCCAGCAGCTTAGAGGGGGTCACTAGCACAGATACGCAGTATTTT.

This clonotype is a singleton in its sample. The chain joins TRBV4-1 to TRBJ1-2; weak D call: TRBD1 (6 bases). Germline-derived CDR1 and CDR2 are MGHRA and YSYEKL. The CDR3 sequence is 16 residues long. Trimming cost V 1 base and J 3 bases, with 15 bases left between them. Written as DNA, the CDR3 is TGCGCCAGCAGCCAAGGGTGGGAAACAGGGTACTATGGCTACACCTTC. Encoded protein: CASSQGWETGYYGYTF.

This chain links TRBV5-1 with TRBJ1-2, with TRBD1 matching over 7 bases. V trimming: 4 bases; J trimming: 5 bases; junction bases outside the gene matches: 8. Germline V gene sequence: CDR1 SGHRS, CDR2 YFSETQ. This CDR3 region has 14 residues. CDR3 sequence: CASSPTGELYGYTF. The CDR3 DNA reads as TGCGCCAGCAGCCCCACAGGGGAATTATATGGCTACACCTTC.

This clonotype was detected a few times. The V gene is TRBV6-5, the J gene TRBJ1-4, with TRBD1 matching over 10 bases. CDR3 length: 15 amino acids. Germline V CDR1 and CDR2: MNHEY, SVGAGI. The junction had 1 base not matched to a gene; V was cut back by 0 bases and J by 6 bases. The CDR3 protein is CASSYSGTGDEKLFF. CDR3 coding DNA: TGTGCCAGCAGTTACTCGGGGACAGGGGATGAAAAACTGTTTTTT.

The rearrangement uses TRBV20-1 and TRBJ1-4; 7 nucleotides align to TRBD1. After removal of 1 base from V and 7 bases from J, the junction contained 0 bases not matched to a gene. This CDR3 contains 12 residues. Germline loops: CDR1 DFQATT, CDR2 SNEGSKA (reference sequence). The CDR3 nucleotides read TGCAGTGCTAGAGCAGGGGGTGAAAAACTGTTTTTT. It encodes CSARAGGEKLFF.

The chain carries TRBV2 and TRBJ1-2; a possible D gene is TRBD1 (5 bases). The CDR3 covers 13 residues. V was trimmed by 6 bases and J by 8 bases, leaving 16 bases between them. The germline V gene has CDR1 SNHLY and CDR2 FYNNEI. The CDR3 DNA sequence: TGTGCCAGCAGCCTGCTGTCAGGGCAAGGCTACACCTTC. Translated: CASSLLSGQGYTF.

This clonotype occurred once. An end of the junction does not agree with germline; a read error may underlie this. The CDR3, as DNA: TGTGACAGCATCCCCCAGGGGGCGGGTTTTGGGGCCAACGTCCTGACTTTC. It yields the protein CDSIPQGAGFGANVLTF. This chain links TRBV12-3 or TRBV12-4 with TRBJ2-6; 8 bases map to TRBD1. CDR3 length: 17 amino acids.

The V gene is TRBV7-3, the J gene TRBJ2-1; D is uncertain. V shed 4 bases and J shed 5 bases, with 6 bases lying between them. Germline CDR1 is SGHTA and CDR2 is FQGTGA. The CDR3 is 12 residues long. DNA of the CDR3: TGTGCCAGCAGCTCTTCCAACAATGAGCAGTTCTTC. This sequence encodes CASSSSNNEQFF.

The chain is built from TRBV20-1 and TRBJ2-3; TRBD2 aligns across 8 bases. The CDR3 runs 15 residues. Germline V gene lookup returns CDR1 DFQATT and CDR2 SNEGSKA (reference sequence). The J segment lost 9 bases and the V segment lost 0 bases, leaving 11 bases of the junction unmatched. CDR3 coding DNA: TGCAGTGCTAGAGACCCGGGGGGGCCCTCCACGACGCAGTATTTT. Residues: CSARDPGGPSTTQYF.

The chain links TRBV7-3 to TRBJ2-3; D uncertain. Between the trimmed V and J ends, which lost 1 base and 1 base, there was a span of 6 bases. Germline V gene lookup returns CDR1 SGHTA and CDR2 FQGTGA. The CDR3 contains 14 residues. The CDR3 loop is CASSLRSGTDTQYF. The CDR3 DNA reads TGTGCCAGCAGCTTAAGGTCGGGCACAGATACGCAGTATTTT.

This clonotype was recorded at least ten times. The chain is built from TRBV6-2 or TRBV6-3 and TRBJ2-4, with 7 nucleotides matching TRBD2. Germline CDR1 MNHEY, CDR2 SVGEGT. The length of the CDR3 is 14 residues. The V segment lost 6 bases and the J segment 8 bases; nucleotides outside the gene matches: 10. Here the CDR3 reads CASRTTSAGDIQYF. As DNA, the CDR3 is TGTGCCAGCAGAACCACTAGCGCCGGTGACATTCAGTACTTC.